Below are 28 T cell receptor beta chains sequenced from a single sample in a study of T cell repertoires in cytomegalovirus infection. MiXCR, run by TCRdb on the reads, gives a single entry per CDR3 protein. Counted here are some 700,000 distinct CDR3 sequences, less than 40% occurring once; the ten biggest clones make up 2.8%. The sample was PBMCs. All receptors derive from a human donor in good health (CMV status not recorded). Some clones in this sample may be carry-over from other donors' samples.

This clonotype was found a few times. J is TRBJ2-1 and V is TRBV27; 14 nucleotides line up with TRBD2. J gave up 6 bases and V 5 bases, and 6 bases lay outside the gene matches. Per the germline V gene, CDR1 is MNHEY and CDR2 is SMNVEV (reference sequence). The CDR3 sequence is 16 residues long. Here the CDR3 DNA reads TGTGCCAGCAGTCCGATCGGGACTAGCGGGAGCAATGAGCAGTTCTTC. Its protein product is CASSPIGTSGSNEQFF.

Of note for this clonotype: Since no conserved phenylalanine or tryptophan closes the CDR3, a read error is the likely cause. The rearrangement uses TRBV7-2 and TRBJ1-5; D unresolved. This CDR3 spans 13 amino acids. Trimming pared 2 bases from V and 6 bases from J, leaving 8 bases between. Germline loops: CDR1 SGHTA, CDR2 FQGNSA. In DNA form, the CDR3 reads TGTGCCAGCAGCTTATTCCCCCCTCAGCCCCAGCATATT. As protein: CASSLFPPQPQHI.

This clonotype was picked up a small number of times. The chain couples TRBV12-3 or TRBV12-4 to TRBJ1-2, with TRBD1 matching over 7 bases. The CDR3 has 14 residues. With V trimmed by 3 bases and J by 9 bases, 10 bases remained unmatched. CDR3 sequence (DNA): TGTGCCAGCAGTTTGGGAGGGGGCGCGAAGAGCTACACCTTC. Protein sequence: CASSLGGGAKSYTF.

The chain links TRBV5-1 to TRBJ2-3; 10 nucleotides line up with TRBD2. The CDR3 has 17 residues. The junction had 12 bases not matched to a gene; V was cut back by 4 bases and J by 4 bases. Germline assignment: CDR1 SGHRS and CDR2 YFSETQ. CDR3 coding DNA: TGCGCCAGCAGCCCAGAAACTACTCTAGCGGGGGCAGATACGCAGTATTTT. It codes for CASSPETTLAGADTQYF. The complete variable domain, with remaining parts taken from reference TRBV5-1 and TRBJ2-3, reads KAGVTQTPRYLIKTRGQQVTLSCSPISGHRSVSWYQQTPGQGLQFLFEYFSETQRNKGNFPGRFSGRQFSNSRSEMNVSTLELGDSALYLCASSPETTLAGADTQYFGPGTRLTVL.

Remarks on this clonotype: The junction and the germline gene differ at one end; a read error may be behind it. V usage is TRBV7-2 and J usage is TRBJ2-5; possibly TRBD1 or TRBD2 for D (5 bases each). The CDR3 totals 15 residues. Germline V CDR1 and CDR2: SGHTA, FQGNSA. CDR3 loop: CDSSLPGTLQETQYF. The DNA of the CDR3 is TGTGACAGCAGCTTACCTGGGACCCTCCAAGAGACCCAGTACTTC.

This clonotype was picked up a small number of times. CDR3 nucleotides: TGTGCCATCAGTGAAATCCGGACATCCCACGAGCAGTACTTC. Protein: CAISEIRTSHEQYF. The chain recombines TRBV10-3 with TRBJ2-7; TRBD1 is a possible D gene (5 bases). This CDR3 contains 14 residues. Trimming removed 3 bases at V and 5 bases at J, with 14 bases between. Germline CDR1 and CDR2: ENHRY and SYGVKD.

The chain couples TRBV6-1 to TRBJ2-6; D call uncertain. The V gene's germline CDR1 is MNHNS and CDR2 SASEGT. V was clipped by 4 bases and J by 0 bases, with 13 bases between them. The CDR3 has 17 residues. In DNA form, the CDR3 reads TGTGCCAGCAGTGGACAACCTATCATCTCTGGGGCCAACGTCCTGACTTTC. This encodes CASSGQPIISGANVLTF.

As for this clonotype: A read error may produce the germline difference seen at one junction end. The rearrangement joins TRBV6-6 to TRBJ1-5; D unresolved. Germline V CDR1 and CDR2: MNHNY, SVGAGI (reference sequence). The CDR3 is 15 residues long. CDR3: CDSSYVGSLNQPQHF. CDR3 DNA sequence: TGTGACAGCAGTTACGTCGGCAGCCTCAATCAGCCCCAGCATTTT.

Comment on this clonotype: Lacking the conserved final phenylalanine or tryptophan, this CDR3 likely reflects a read error. CDR3 nucleotides: TGTGCCAGCAGTTCCCCTACAGACTTCTTGAACTATGGCTACACCTTA. It yields the protein CASSSPTDFLNYGYTL. The gene calls are TRBV28 and TRBJ1-2; D call uncertain. The germline gives CDR1 MDHEN, CDR2 SYDVKM. Between the trimmed V and J ends, which lost 4 bases and 2 bases, there was a span of 17 bases. This CDR3 is 16 amino acids long.

This clonotype has a count of ten or more. The CDR3 coding sequence is TGTGCCAGCAGCTTAGATCCCAGGCAGGGCCTTGGCTACACCTTC. This sequence encodes CASSLDPRQGLGYTF. The rearrangement links TRBV7-2 to TRBJ1-2; D is perhaps TRBD1 (5 bases). Germline CDR1 is SGHTA and CDR2 is FQGNSA. The CDR3 has 15 residues. The germline V and J ends were trimmed by 1 base and 7 bases, with 16 bases remaining between them. Using reference TRBV7-2 and TRBJ1-2 for the parts outside the CDR3, the full variable domain is GAGVSQSPSNKVTEKGKDVELRCDPISGHTALYWYRQSLGQGLEFLIYFQGNSAPDKSGLPSDRFSAERTGGSVSTLTIQRTQQEDSAVYLCASSLDPRQGLGYTFGSGTRLTVV.

J is TRBJ2-1 and V is TRBV2; D gene unclear. The CDR3 is made up of 13 amino acids. V lost 5 bases and J 7 bases, leaving 12 bases between the germline ends. Germline loops: CDR1 SNHLY, CDR2 FYNNEI. CDR3 residues: CASSRNGRNEQFF. The CDR3 region has the DNA TGTGCCAGCAGTCGTAATGGTAGGAATGAGCAGTTCTTC.

The gene calls are TRBV7-2 and TRBJ1-2; 8 positions match TRBD1. The V segment lost 1 base and the J segment 8 bases; nucleotides outside the gene matches: 9. Germline lookup yields CDR1 SGHTA and CDR2 FQGNSA. The CDR3 runs to 15 residues. The CDR3, as DNA: TGTGCCAGCAGCTTAGGGACAGGGTTCCCAGTCGGCTACACCTTC. The encoded protein is CASSLGTGFPVGYTF.

The chain couples TRBV7-9 to TRBJ1-1, with D unclear. The CDR3 loop spans 11 amino acids. CDR1 and CDR2 (germline): SEHNR, FQNEAQ (reference sequence). The V end was cut by 4 bases, the J end by 8 bases, with 8 bases between. CDR3 DNA sequence: TGTGCCAGCAGCTCGGATTTAGAAGCTTTCTTT. This translates into CASSSDLEAFF.

The rearrangement uses TRBV20-1 and TRBJ2-3; TRBD2 matches at 10 bases. Germline values: CDR1 DFQATT, CDR2 SNEGSKA (reference sequence). The V segment lost 3 bases and the J segment 4 bases; nucleotides outside the gene matches: 7. CDR3 length equals 15 residues. CDR3 bases: TGCAGTGCTAGGCGTCTAGCGGGGGTTTCAGATACGCAGTATTTT. It encodes CSARRLAGVSDTQYF.

This clonotype was recorded many times. The chain uses TRBV7-2 and TRBJ1-2, with D maybe TRBD1 (5 bases). Germline V gives CDR1 SGHTA, CDR2 FQGNSA. The CDR3 has 14 residues. Trimming pared 2 bases from V and 3 bases from J, leaving 10 bases between. The CDR3 DNA reads as TGTGCCAGCAGCTTAAGCAGCAGGGACTATGGCTACACCTTC. This gives the protein CASSLSSRDYGYTF.

The chain has TRBV27 and TRBJ2-7; D might be TRBD1 (6 bases). Germline values: CDR1 MNHEY, CDR2 SMNVEV (reference sequence). V was trimmed by 3 bases and J by 2 bases, leaving 17 bases between them. This CDR3 spans 16 amino acids. In DNA form, the CDR3 reads TGTGCCAGCAGTTTGTCCTCAGGGGTAGTGACCTACGAGCAGTACTTC. Translating gives CASSLSSGVVTYEQYF.

This clonotype was counted a few times. V is TRBV28 and J is TRBJ1-5, with a possible D match to TRBD1 (5 bases). V was cut by 8 bases and J by 6 bases, with 23 bases left in between. The CDR3 runs to 16 residues. From germline, CDR1 is MDHEN and CDR2 SYDVKM. The CDR3 protein is CASLEGGAIFSQPQHF. Here the CDR3 DNA reads TGTGCCAGCCTCGAGGGTGGGGCGATATTTAGTCAGCCCCAGCATTTT. The whole variable domain, filled in from reference TRBV28 and TRBJ1-5, reads DVKVTQSSRYLVKRTGEKVFLECVQDMDHENMFWYRQDPGLGLRLIYFSYDVKMKEKGDIPEGYSVSREKKERFSLILESASTNQTSMYLCASLEGGAIFSQPQHFGDGTRLSIL.

This clonotype was detected a few times. J is TRBJ1-1 and V is TRBV28, with a possible D match to TRBD1 (6 bases). V was clipped by 4 bases and J by 4 bases, with 16 bases between them. Germline V gives CDR1 MDHEN, CDR2 SYDVKM. This CDR3 contains 15 residues. CDR3 protein: CASSYLDRLGTEAFF. The DNA for the CDR3 is TGTGCCAGCAGTTATCTAGACAGGTTGGGCACTGAAGCTTTCTTT.

This clonotype came up a few times. This chain joins TRBV20-1 and TRBJ2-1; TRBD2 matches 13 bases. The V gene's germline CDR1 is DFQATT and CDR2 SNEGSKA (reference sequence). The CDR3 covers 16 residues. Losses at the gene ends were 5 bases for V and 0 bases for J; bases not matched to a gene: 4. In DNA form, the CDR3 reads TGCAGTGCTGACGGGACTAGCGGGAACTCCTACAATGAGCAGTTCTTC. It specifies CSADGTSGNSYNEQFF.

There are a few counts of this clonotype. V gene TRBV4-1 combines with J gene TRBJ2-1; 7 nucleotides align to TRBD2. Germline V lookup: CDR1 MGHRA, CDR2 YSYEKL. This CDR3 has 16 residues. V gave up 1 base and J gave up 0 bases; unmatched junction bases: 3. CDR3 sequence reads: CASSQGGGSSYNEQFF. The CDR3 DNA is TGCGCCAGCAGCCAAGGTGGCGGGAGCTCCTACAATGAGCAGTTCTTC.

Worth noting for this clonotype: A much larger clonotype is one base distant, so this may be a read error. This CDR3 is missing its conserved last phenylalanine or tryptophan, likely due to a read error. No DNA is shown, since the ends of the CDR3 on it are uncertain; the CDR3 is the one TCRdb lists. The chain joins TRBV26 to TRBJ2-6; the table assigns TRBD1, which was not confirmed against the DNA. TRBV26 is shown as a pseudogene. The CDR3 is 18 amino acids in total, end residues counted. The CDR3 reads CASRTGGFWGSGANVLTL.

This sequence joins TRBV2 and TRBJ1-1; no clear D. In germline, CDR1 is SNHLY, CDR2 FYNNEI. This CDR3 contains 13 residues. V lost 6 bases and J 1 base, leaving 9 bases between the germline ends. CDR3 DNA: TGTGCCAGCAGATATACACCGAACACTGAAGCTTTCTTT. Amino acids: CASRYTPNTEAFF.

A few counts support this clonotype. V usage is TRBV12-3 or TRBV12-4 and J usage is TRBJ2-7, with 9 bases matching TRBD1. The length of the CDR3 is 14 residues. Germline trimming cut 6 bases from V and 5 bases from J; bases unmatched to any gene: 8. For the CDR3, the DNA is TGTGCCAGCAGGGGCACAGGGGGCATCCACGAGCAGTACTTC. Translated: CASRGTGGIHEQYF.

V gene TRBV4-1 combines with J gene TRBJ2-2; 7 nucleotides agree with TRBD2. V shed 4 bases and J 0 bases; nucleotides not matched to a gene: 11. CDR3 size: 18 residues. CDR1 and CDR2 (germline): MGHRA, YSYEKL. The CDR3 spells CASSRPGASGTNTGELFF. The CDR3 DNA reads as TGCGCCAGCAGCCGCCCAGGTGCTAGCGGTACGAACACCGGGGAGCTGTTTTTT.

This clonotype appeared many times. The V gene is TRBV27, the J gene TRBJ2-3, with a weak D call TRBD1 (6 bases). V shed 6 bases and J shed 2 bases, with 18 bases lying between them. Germline CDR1 reads MNHEY; CDR2 reads SMNVEV (reference sequence). The CDR3 is 16 residues long. CDR3 residues: CASSPLGQSDTDTQYF. CDR3 DNA: TGTGCCAGCAGCCCCCTAGGACAGAGTGACACAGATACGCAGTATTTT.

This clonotype was observed once. This chain joins TRBV6-1 and TRBJ2-3; the D gene is possibly TRBD1 (6 bases). Per the germline V gene, CDR1 is MNHNS and CDR2 is SASEGT. V lost 3 bases and J 5 bases, leaving 9 bases between the germline ends. This CDR3 is 13 amino acids long. This CDR3 is CASSEDSVDTQYF. DNA of the CDR3: TGTGCCAGCAGTGAGGACAGCGTAGATACGCAGTATTTT.

This chain uses TRBV7-4 with TRBJ1-4; TRBD1 matches at 9 bases. The CDR3 is 16 amino acids. From germline, CDR1 is SGHVT and CDR2 SQSDAQ. V lost 4 bases, J lost 5 bases, and 8 bases stayed unmatched. DNA for the CDR3: TGTGCCAGCAGCTCCGCGCAGACAGGGGGGAATGAAAAACTGTTTTTT. It yields the protein CASSSAQTGGNEKLFF.

The rearrangement joins TRBV29-1 to TRBJ1-1; TRBD1 matches 7 bases. In germline, CDR1 is SQVTM, CDR2 ANQGSEA. V gave up 7 bases and J gave up 5 bases; unmatched junction bases: 10. This CDR3 has 13 amino acids. CDR3 region: CSAPRQGETEAFF. The CDR3 nucleotides are TGCAGCGCACCCAGACAGGGTGAAACTGAAGCTTTCTTT. Supplemented by reference TRBV29-1 and TRBJ1-1, the full variable domain reads SAVISQKPSRDICQRGTSLTIQCQVDSQVTMMFWYRQQPGQSLTLIATANQGSEATYESGFVIDKFPISRPNLTFSTLTVSNMSPEDSSIYLCSAPRQGETEAFFGQGTRLTVV.